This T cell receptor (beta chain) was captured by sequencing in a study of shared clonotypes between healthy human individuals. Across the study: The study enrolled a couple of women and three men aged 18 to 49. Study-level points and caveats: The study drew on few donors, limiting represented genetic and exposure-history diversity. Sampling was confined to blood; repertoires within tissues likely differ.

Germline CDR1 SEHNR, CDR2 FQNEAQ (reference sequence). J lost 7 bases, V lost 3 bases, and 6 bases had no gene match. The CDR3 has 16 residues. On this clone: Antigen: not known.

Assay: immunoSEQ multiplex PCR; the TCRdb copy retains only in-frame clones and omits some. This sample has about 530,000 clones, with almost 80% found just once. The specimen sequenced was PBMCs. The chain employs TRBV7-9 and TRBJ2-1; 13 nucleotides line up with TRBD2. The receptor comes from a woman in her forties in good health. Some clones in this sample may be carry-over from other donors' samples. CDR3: CASSFSGLAGVNEQFF. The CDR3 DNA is TGTGCCAGCAGCTTCAGTGGACTAGCGGGAGTTAATGAGCAGTTCTTC.